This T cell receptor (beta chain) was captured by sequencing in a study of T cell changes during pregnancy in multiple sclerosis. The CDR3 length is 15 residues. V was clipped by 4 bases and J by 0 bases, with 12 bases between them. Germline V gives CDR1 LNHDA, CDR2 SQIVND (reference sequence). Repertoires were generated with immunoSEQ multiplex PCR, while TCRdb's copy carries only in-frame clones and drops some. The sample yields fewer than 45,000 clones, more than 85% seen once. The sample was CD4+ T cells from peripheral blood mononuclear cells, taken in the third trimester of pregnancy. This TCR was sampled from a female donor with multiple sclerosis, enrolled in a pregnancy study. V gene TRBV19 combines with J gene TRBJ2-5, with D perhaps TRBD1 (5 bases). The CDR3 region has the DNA TGTGCCAGTAGTAAAAACAGGATATACCAAGAGACCCAGTACTTC. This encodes CASSKNRIYQETQYF.